The 17 T cell receptor beta chains given below trace back to one sample, sequenced in a study of T cell responses to AZD1222 COVID-19 vaccine. Sequencing used immunoSEQ multiplex PCR; TCRdb keeps in-frame clones, though not all of them. This sample has over 110,000 clones, with 80% to 90% found just once. Sequencing was performed on peripheral blood, taken on day 0 of AZD1222 vaccination. The receptor set was obtained from an adult in good health.

The CDR3 sequence is CASSLVRSSYNEQFF. In nucleotides, the CDR3 is TGTGCCAGCAGCTTAGTCCGGAGCTCCTACAATGAGCAGTTCTTC. The V call is TRBV7-8, the J call TRBJ2-1; D not certain. Looked up from germline, CDR1 is SGHVS and CDR2 is FQNEAQ. Trimming cost V 1 base and J 0 bases, with 7 bases left between them. The CDR3 is 15 amino acids. The full variable domain, its missing parts supplied by reference TRBV7-8 and TRBJ2-1, is GAGVSQSPRYKVAKRGQDVALRCDPISGHVSLFWYQQALGQGPEFLTYFQNEAQLDKSGLPSDRFFAERPEGSVSTLKIQRTQQEDSAVYLCASSLVRSSYNEQFFGPGTRLTVL.

V is TRBV30 and J is TRBJ2-3; TRBD1 might be the D (5 bases). Between the trimmed V and J ends, which lost 1 base and 6 bases, there was a span of 11 bases. Germline V CDR1 and CDR2: GTSNPN, SVGIG (reference sequence). The CDR3 runs 13 residues. This chain's CDR3 is CAWSGQIRDTQYF. The CDR3 DNA reads TGTGCCTGGAGTGGACAGATAAGGGATACGCAGTATTTT. Looking up the rest from reference TRBV30 and TRBJ2-3 gives the full variable domain: SQTIHQWPATLVQPVGSPLSLECTVEGTSNPNLYWYRQAAGRGLQLLFYSVGIGQISSEVPQNLSASRPQDRQFILSSKKLLLSDSGFYLCAWSGQIRDTQYFGPGTRLTVL.

V usage is TRBV7-9 and J usage is TRBJ1-2; 7 nucleotides line up with TRBD1. J lost 8 bases, V lost 5 bases, and 14 bases had no gene match. Germline V gives CDR1 SEHNR, CDR2 FQNEAQ (reference sequence). The CDR3 loop spans 15 amino acids. The chain's CDR3 is CASSKNEQGKGGYTF. DNA for the CDR3: TGTGCCAGCAGCAAAAACGAACAGGGGAAAGGGGGCTACACCTTC.

The rearrangement uses TRBV27 and TRBJ2-1; 11 nucleotides agree with TRBD1. CDR1 MNHEY and CDR2 SMNVEV come from the germline V gene (reference sequence). V was pared by 6 bases and J by 7 bases, with 5 bases of the junction left unmatched. This CDR3 is 14 amino acids long. The CDR3 region has the DNA TGTGCCAGCAGGGACAGGGGGCTGATGAATGAGCAGTTCTTC. Encoded protein: CASRDRGLMNEQFF.

This sequence joins TRBV2 and TRBJ1-6; a possible D gene is TRBD1 (6 bases). The germline gives CDR1 SNHLY, CDR2 FYNNEI. The CDR3 has 13 amino acids. V was clipped by 3 bases and J by 8 bases, with 8 bases between them. CDR3 DNA sequence: TGTGCCAGCAGTGAGCAGGGGTATTCACCCCTCCACTTT. It translates to CASSEQGYSPLHF.

The gene calls are TRBV4-2 and TRBJ2-2; 10 bases are shared with TRBD1. Germline assignment: CDR1 LGHNA and CDR2 YNFKEQ. The CDR3 is made up of 20 amino acids. Trimming cost V 3 bases and J 4 bases; bases outside gene matches: 17. The CDR3 region is CASSHLRNAGQGGTTGELFF. The CDR3 DNA follows: TGTGCCAGCAGCCACTTAAGGAATGCTGGACAGGGGGGGACCACCGGGGAGCTGTTTTTT.

This clone was detected only a few times. This rearrangement joins TRBV10-3 to TRBJ1-1; D unclear. Germline-derived CDR1 and CDR2 are ENHRY and SYGVKD. The CDR3 totals 13 residues. Trimming removed 2 bases at V and 3 bases at J, with 7 bases between. As DNA, the CDR3 is TGTGCCATCAGTGAGGGCCCGGACACTGAAGCTTTCTTT. Encoded protein: CAISEGPDTEAFF.

The rearrangement joins TRBV28 to TRBJ2-7; no definite D call. Germline V gives CDR1 MDHEN, CDR2 SYDVKM. V lost 5 bases, J lost 3 bases, and 8 bases lay in between. The CDR3 has 12 amino acids. The CDR3 DNA follows: TGTGCCAGCAGTCAGACCTTCTACGAGCAGTACTTC. Residues: CASSQTFYEQYF.

This chain connects TRBV6-1 to TRBJ2-2, with D possibly being TRBD1 (5 bases). Germline-derived CDR1 and CDR2 are MNHNS and SASEGT. The V end was cut by 3 bases, the J end by 1 base, with 6 bases between. This CDR3 has 14 residues. The CDR3, as DNA: TGTGCCAGCAGTGACAGGGTGAACACCGGGGAGCTGTTTTTT. Its translation: CASSDRVNTGELFF.

This clone came up a few times. The chain couples TRBV28 to TRBJ1-4; D possibly corresponds to TRBD1 (5 bases). The CDR3 is made up of 14 amino acids. The germline V gene has CDR1 MDHEN and CDR2 SYDVKM. V was cut by 6 bases and J by 5 bases, with 13 bases left in between. CDR3: CASRKTDPNEKLFF. Written as DNA, the CDR3 is TGTGCCAGCAGGAAGACAGACCCGAATGAAAAACTGTTTTTT.

The rearrangement joins TRBV7-9 to TRBJ2-2; D is perhaps TRBD1 (6 bases). Germline loops: CDR1 SEHNR, CDR2 FQNEAQ (reference sequence). V lost 5 bases, J lost 6 bases, and 13 bases lay in between. This CDR3 region has 14 residues. The CDR3: CASSPRGRSGELFF. CDR3 coding DNA: TGTGCCAGCAGCCCCAGGGGAAGATCCGGGGAGCTGTTTTTT.

This chain joins TRBV5-1 and TRBJ2-1; unclear D gene. The V end was cut by 0 bases, the J end by 10 bases, with 11 bases between. Germline CDR1 reads SGHRS; CDR2 reads YFSETQ. The CDR3 runs to 13 residues. The CDR3 DNA follows: TGCGCCAGCAGCTTGGCCGGTGCCTTGGAGCAGTTCTTC. Encoded protein: CASSLAGALEQFF.

V is TRBV25-1 and J is TRBJ1-3, with D maybe TRBD1 (5 bases). V was shortened by 8 bases and J by 4 bases, with 12 bases between the two germline ends. CDR3 length: 13 residues. CDR1 is MGHDK, CDR2 SYGVNS, per germline. The CDR3 region has the DNA TGTGCCAGCGACCAGGGCTACGGAAACACCATATATTTT. This codes for CASDQGYGNTIYF.

The CDR3 protein is CASRGLSNYGYTF. CDR3 in DNA: TGTGCCAGCAGGGGGCTCTCTAACTATGGCTACACCTTC. This chain links TRBV28 with TRBJ1-2, with D maybe TRBD1 (5 bases). This CDR3 is 13 amino acids long. Germline-derived CDR1 and CDR2 are MDHEN and SYDVKM. The V end lost 6 bases, the J end lost 0 bases, and 8 bases lay between the germline ends.

The chain combines TRBV9 with TRBJ2-3; D might be TRBD2 (5 bases). This CDR3 region has 14 residues. V dropped 4 bases and J dropped 2 bases, with 11 bases sitting between them. Germline-derived CDR1 and CDR2 are SGDLS and YYNGEE. The CDR3 DNA reads TGTGCCAGCAGCCGGGGATCCGCCACAGATACGCAGTATTTT. It yields the protein CASSRGSATDTQYF.

This rearrangement joins TRBV6-1 to TRBJ2-2; TRBD2 matches at 10 bases. The CDR3 contains 16 residues. Germline V gene lookup returns CDR1 MNHNS and CDR2 SASEGT. V shed 4 bases, J shed 6 bases, and the junction held 8 bases outside the gene matches. CDR3 sequence: CASSALAGVVSGELFF. The CDR3 coding sequence is TGTGCCAGCAGTGCTCTAGCGGGGGTGGTTTCCGGGGAGCTGTTTTTT.

The CDR3 bases are TGTGCCAGCAGCTTCCCGGACATTCGGAGCGCAACTAATGAAAAACTGTTTTTT. Its protein is CASSFPDIRSATNEKLFF. The V call is TRBV7-9, the J call TRBJ1-4; possibly TRBD1 for D (5 bases). The CDR3 spans 18 residues. Germline CDR1 SEHNR, CDR2 FQNEAQ (reference sequence). V lost 3 bases and J lost 0, with 17 bases in between.